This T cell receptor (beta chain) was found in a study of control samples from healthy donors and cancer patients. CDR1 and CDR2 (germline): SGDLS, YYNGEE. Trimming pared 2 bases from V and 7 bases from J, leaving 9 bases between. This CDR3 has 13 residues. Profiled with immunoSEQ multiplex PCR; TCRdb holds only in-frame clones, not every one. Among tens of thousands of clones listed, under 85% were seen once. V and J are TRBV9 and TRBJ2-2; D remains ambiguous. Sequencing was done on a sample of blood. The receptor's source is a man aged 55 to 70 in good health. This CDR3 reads CASSVNFGGELFF. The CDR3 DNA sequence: TGTGCCAGCAGCGTCAATTTTGGCGGGGAGCTGTTTTTT.